This TCR beta chain emerged from a study of blood T cells in healthy people across ages. Study-wide points: Long-lived donors carried more naive CD4+ cells and greater diversity than aged donors.

Donors were systemically healthy Caucasian individuals from Russia aged about 6 to 95 years. Extractions gave at least 6 micrograms of total RNA per sample. The table lists this clonotype with a count of one. Its matching antigen is unknown. A second PCR of about 7 to 11 cycles used a sample-barcoded 5' primer and a J-beta primer mix. TCRdb reanalysed the 5' RACE reads using MiXCR and keeps one entry per CDR3 protein. This sample yields more than 650,000 distinct CDR3 sequences, of which 53% are seen a single time; 40% to 50% belongs to the top ten. CDR3 length equals 16 residues. Germline V gives CDR1 ENHRY, CDR2 SYGVKD. V lost 4 bases and J lost 0, with 10 bases in between.

This chain joins TRBV10-3 and TRBJ2-6, with D perhaps TRBD1 (6 bases). The sequencing sample was made of blood. This receptor was obtained from a man older than 75 in good health. CDR3 nucleotides: TGTGCCATCAGTGTAGACAGGAGCTCTGGGGCCAACGTCCTGACTTTC. It translates to CAISVDRSSGANVLTF.